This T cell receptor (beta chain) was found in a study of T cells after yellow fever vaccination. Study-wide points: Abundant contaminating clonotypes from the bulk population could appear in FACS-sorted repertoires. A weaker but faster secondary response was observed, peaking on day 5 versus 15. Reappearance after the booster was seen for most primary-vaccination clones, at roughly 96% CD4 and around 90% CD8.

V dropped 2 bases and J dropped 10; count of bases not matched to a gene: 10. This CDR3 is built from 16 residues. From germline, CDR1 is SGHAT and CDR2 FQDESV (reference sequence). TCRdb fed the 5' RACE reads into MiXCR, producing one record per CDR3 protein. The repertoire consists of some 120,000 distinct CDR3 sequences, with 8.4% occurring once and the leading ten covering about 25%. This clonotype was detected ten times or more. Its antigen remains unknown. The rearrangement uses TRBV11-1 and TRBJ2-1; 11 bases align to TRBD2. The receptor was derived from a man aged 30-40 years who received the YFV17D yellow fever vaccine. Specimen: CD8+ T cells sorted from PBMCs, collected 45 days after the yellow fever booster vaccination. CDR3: CASSLPPSGRTDEQFF. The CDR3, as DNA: TGTGCCAGCAGCTTACCCCCTAGCGGGAGGACCGACGAGCAGTTCTTC.